Presented here are 8 T cell receptor beta chains from one specimen sequenced in a study of cytomegalovirus exposure and HLA in healthy donors. The PCR made use of 60 Vbeta and 13 Jbeta primers. The method was immunoSEQ multiplex PCR; TCRdb's version includes in-frame clones alone and lacks a portion of them. The profile shows around 90,000 clones, about four fifths of them singletons. Sequencing was done on a sample of PBMCs. These receptors were taken from a man aged 25-45 years in good health and CMV-seronegative.

The genes are TRBV19 and TRBJ2-3; the D gene is possibly TRBD2 (6 bases). Germline lookup yields CDR1 LNHDA and CDR2 SQIVND (reference sequence). Trimming stripped 8 bases from V and 0 bases from J, with 12 bases between. The CDR3 extends over 14 amino acids. The CDR3 loop is CASRGTGSTDTQYF. CDR3 coding DNA: TGTGCCAGTCGGGGGACTGGGAGCACAGATACGCAGTATTTT.

V and J are TRBV11-2 and TRBJ1-4, with 8 bases that match TRBD1. Germline V gene data show CDR1 as SGHAT and CDR2 as FQNNGV. The CDR3 has 15 amino acids. V gave up 5 bases and J gave up 1 base; unmatched junction bases: 3. For the CDR3, the DNA is TGTGCCAGCAGCCCTGGGACAGGAACTAATGAAAAACTGTTTTTT. It specifies CASSPGTGTNEKLFF.

The chain links TRBV5-4 to TRBJ2-7, with TRBD2 matching over 10 bases. The CDR3 covers 15 residues. Germline CDR1 SGHNT, CDR2 YYREEE (reference sequence). After removal of 0 bases from V and 3 bases from J, the junction contained 3 bases not matched to a gene. CDR3 amino acids: CASSLGPSGGYEQYF. CDR3 coding DNA: TGTGCCAGCAGCTTGGGCCCTAGCGGGGGCTACGAGCAGTACTTC.

The chain recombines TRBV7-8 with TRBJ1-4; D perhaps matches TRBD1 (6 bases). V lost 5 bases to trimming and J lost 0 bases, with 16 bases between them. The CDR3 loop spans 17 amino acids. Germline-derived CDR1 and CDR2 are SGHVS and FQNEAQ. As DNA, the CDR3 is TGTGCCAGCAGCCGAGACAGGACAACAGCAACTAATGAAAAACTGTTTTTT. This translates into CASSRDRTTATNEKLFF.

The rearrangement links TRBV5-1 to TRBJ1-3; possible D gene TRBD1, 5 bases. Trimming took 1 base from V and 4 from J, leaving 9 bases between them. The CDR3 length is 14 residues. The V gene's germline CDR1 is SGHRS and CDR2 YFSETQ. The CDR3 reads CASSLWGEGNTIYF. CDR3 nucleotides: TGCGCCAGCAGCTTGTGGGGGGAAGGAAACACCATATATTTT.

The chain employs TRBV5-4 and TRBJ2-1, with TRBD2 matching over 15 bases. CDR1 is SGHNT, CDR2 YYREEE, per germline (reference sequence). Losses at the gene ends were 3 bases for V and 10 bases for J; bases not matched to a gene: 5. The CDR3 is made up of 15 amino acids. The CDR3 loop reads CASSSSGTSGREQFF. In DNA, the CDR3 is TGTGCCAGCAGCTCCTCCGGGACTAGCGGGAGGGAGCAGTTCTTC.

This clone was counted a few times. This chain uses TRBV6-5 with TRBJ1-5; tentatively, D is TRBD1 (5 bases). The V and J ends lost 5 bases and 9 bases respectively, with 14 bases between them. Germline values: CDR1 MNHEY, CDR2 SVGAGI. CDR3 length equals 13 residues. The CDR3 nucleotides read TGTGCCAGCAGTCCAACGACAGTTATGCCCCAGCATTTT. Translation: CASSPTTVMPQHF.

This chain links TRBV27 with TRBJ2-7; 8 positions match TRBD1. Trimming removed 11 bases from V and 1 base from J; junction bases left unmatched: 25. The CDR3 is made up of 19 amino acids. Germline assignment: CDR1 MNHEY and CDR2 SMNVEV (reference sequence). The CDR3 DNA is TGTGCCCACCAGGACAGGGACCATTGGGGGACCATTGGGTCCTACGAGCAGTACTTC. Its protein product is CAHQDRDHWGTIGSYEQYF.